Presented here are 20 T cell receptor beta chains from one specimen sequenced in a study of T cell responses to AZD1222 COVID-19 vaccine. Only in-frame clones appear in the TCRdb table, and some are missing; sequencing was by immunoSEQ multiplex PCR. The listing records over 120,000 clones. Sequencing was performed on peripheral blood. The receptors were sampled from an adult in good health.

V usage is TRBV6-5 and J usage is TRBJ1-1, with D possibly being TRBD1 (5 bases). The CDR3 totals 14 residues. The V gene's germline CDR1 is MNHEY and CDR2 SVGAGI. Trimming took 5 bases from V and 5 from J, leaving 15 bases between them. As DNA, the CDR3 is TGTGCCAGCAGTCCCGGGGGGGTCGGTACTGAAGCTTTCTTT. Its translation: CASSPGGVGTEAFF.

V is TRBV2 and J is TRBJ2-5; D might be TRBD1 (6 bases). V gave up 8 bases and J gave up 3 bases, with 19 bases separating them. Germline loops: CDR1 SNHLY, CDR2 FYNNEI. The CDR3 totals 15 residues. Written as DNA, the CDR3 is TGTGCCAGCCTCGCTACAGGGATAGGTGAAGAGACCCAGTACTTC. It yields the protein CASLATGIGEETQYF. The variable domain in full, with the rest retrieved from reference TRBV2 and TRBJ2-5, is EPEVTQTPSHQVTQMGQEVILRCVPISNHLYFYWYRQILGQKVEFLVSFYNNEISEKSEIFDDQFSVERPDGSNFTLKIRSTKLEDSAMYFCASLATGIGEETQYFGPGTRLLVL.

The J gene is TRBJ2-7, the V gene TRBV6-6; 12 nucleotides agree with TRBD2. The germline V gene has CDR1 MNHNY and CDR2 SVGAGI (reference sequence). With 5 bases clipped from V and 3 bases from J, the junction kept 11 bases outside the gene matches. This CDR3 has 17 residues. The CDR3 DNA follows: TGTGCCAGCAGTCGAAGGAGGGCTAGCGGGGGGGTCTACGAGCAGTACTTC. This codes for CASSRRRASGGVYEQYF.

V and J are TRBV6-6 and TRBJ1-6; 7 bases are a match to TRBD1. In germline, CDR1 is MNHNY, CDR2 SVGAGI (reference sequence). V lost 6 bases to trimming and J lost 5 bases; unmatched junction nucleotides: 10. The CDR3 consists of 16 residues. This CDR3 is CASRTGTVPNNSPLHF. The CDR3 nucleotides read TGTGCCAGCAGAACCGGGACAGTCCCAAATAATTCACCCCTCCACTTT.

V usage is TRBV5-4 and J usage is TRBJ2-2; D unclear. Trimming removed 4 bases from V and 7 bases from J, with 11 bases in between. CDR3 length: 13 residues. CDR1 SGHNT and CDR2 YYREEE come from the germline V gene (reference sequence). In DNA form, the CDR3 reads TGTGCCAGCAGCGCTGTGCCTAGCGGGGAGCTGTTTTTT. Amino acids: CASSAVPSGELFF.

This rearrangement joins TRBV4-1 to TRBJ1-5; D gene uncertain. V lost 0 bases and J lost 0, with 15 bases in between. The germline CDR1 and CDR2 sequences are MGHRA and YSYEKL. The CDR3 sequence is 18 residues long. CDR3 in amino acids: CASSQEWSVTYSNQPQHF. The DNA of the CDR3 is TGCGCCAGCAGCCAAGAATGGTCAGTGACGTATAGCAATCAGCCCCAGCATTTT.

The chain employs TRBV18 and TRBJ1-1; maybe TRBD1 (6 bases). Germline V lookup: CDR1 KGHSH, CDR2 LQKENI. The CDR3 has 16 amino acids. Trimming left V 3 bases short and J 4 bases short, with 18 bases between. CDR3 sequence (DNA): TGTGCCAGCTCACCGGGGGCGATTAGTATGAGCACTGAAGCTTTCTTT. Translating gives CASSPGAISMSTEAFF.

CDR3 protein: CAFSPGYNTEAFF. The CDR3 bases are TGTGCCTTCAGTCCAGGGTATAACACTGAAGCTTTCTTT. V gene TRBV30 combines with J gene TRBJ1-1; tentative D call: TRBD1 (5 bases). CDR1 GTSNPN and CDR2 SVGIG come from the germline V gene (reference sequence). Trimming removed 7 bases at V and 2 bases at J, with 14 bases between. This CDR3 is built from 13 residues.

The rearrangement joins TRBV7-2 to TRBJ1-1, with D possibly matching TRBD1 (5 bases). Germline V CDR1 and CDR2: SGHTA, FQGNSA. V dropped 3 bases and J dropped 6 bases, with 11 bases sitting between them. The CDR3 consists of 13 residues. This CDR3 reads CASSFGRGAEAFF. DNA for the CDR3: TGTGCCAGCAGCTTTGGCCGAGGGGCTGAAGCTTTCTTT.

DNA for the CDR3: TGTGCAAGTCGCTCCCACTCCGCCGGCGCAGGGGGATGCAATTCACCCCTCCACTTT. The encoded protein is CASRSHSAGAGGCNSPLHF. This chain connects TRBV12-2 to TRBJ1-6; TRBD1 was called by the table and not checked on the DNA. TRBV12-2 is a pseudogene locus. There are 19 residues in the CDR3.

V and J are TRBV20-1 and TRBJ1-5; D remains unclear. CDR3 length: 17 residues. The V and J ends lost 3 bases and 5 bases respectively, with 23 bases between them. Looked up from germline, CDR1 is DFQATT and CDR2 is SNEGSKA (reference sequence). The DNA of the CDR3 is TGCAGTGCTAGTAGAAAAGGGTCGTGGCTGAGGGATCAGCCCCAGCATTTT. Residues: CSASRKGSWLRDQPQHF.

This rearrangement joins TRBV9 to TRBJ2-3; unclear D gene. CDR3 size: 14 residues. V was cut by 1 base and J by 2 bases, with 8 bases left in between. Germline V lookup: CDR1 SGDLS, CDR2 YYNGEE. This CDR3 is CASSVWAHTDTQYF. CDR3 DNA sequence: TGTGCCAGCAGCGTATGGGCCCACACAGATACGCAGTATTTT.

The V and J genes are TRBV28 and TRBJ2-1; 8 bases are shared with TRBD2. The J segment lost 6 bases and the V segment lost 7 bases, leaving 17 bases of the junction unmatched. Germline assignment: CDR1 MDHEN and CDR2 SYDVKM. The length of the CDR3 is 17 residues. The CDR3 region is CASMSTTSGARGNEQFF. CDR3 bases: TGTGCCAGCATGTCGACTACTAGCGGTGCGAGGGGCAATGAGCAGTTCTTC.

The chain combines TRBV10-3 with TRBJ1-1, with D perhaps TRBD1 (5 bases). This CDR3 is built from 12 residues. Germline V gene data show CDR1 as ENHRY and CDR2 as SYGVKD. Trimming left V 10 bases short and J 2 bases short, with 11 bases between. DNA of the CDR3: TGTGCCACTCGGGACGGCAACACTGAAGCTTTCTTT. Residues: CATRDGNTEAFF.

V gene TRBV6-5 combines with J gene TRBJ2-2; D uncertain. Germline lookup yields CDR1 MNHEY and CDR2 SVGAGI. Between the trimmed V and J ends, which lost 7 bases and 2 bases, there was a span of 11 bases. The CDR3 covers 14 residues. This CDR3 reads CASTLQVNTGELFF. DNA for the CDR3: TGTGCCAGCACTCTGCAGGTCAACACCGGGGAGCTGTTTTTT.

J is TRBJ1-2 and V is TRBV27, with a tentative D call TRBD1 (6 bases). This CDR3 is built from 13 residues. CDR1 and CDR2 from the germline V gene are MNHEY and SMNVEV (reference sequence). Trimming removed 6 bases from V and 1 base from J, with 9 bases in between. CDR3 DNA sequence: TGTGCCAGCAGCACAGGGCGTAACTATGGCTACACCTTC. As protein: CASSTGRNYGYTF.

The chain employs TRBV28 and TRBJ1-3; 7 bases map to TRBD1. This CDR3 is 14 amino acids long. After removal of 6 bases from V and 3 bases from J, the junction contained 5 bases not matched to a gene. CDR1 is MDHEN, CDR2 SYDVKM, per germline. The CDR3 protein is CASSQTGDGNTIYF. The CDR3 DNA reads as TGTGCCAGCAGCCAAACAGGGGATGGAAACACCATATATTTT.

The rearrangement uses TRBV5-6 and TRBJ1-2; D is unresolved. The CDR3 length is 14 residues. V shed 5 bases and J shed 3 bases, with 14 bases lying between them. CDR1 is SGHDT, CDR2 YYEEEE, per germline. CDR3 nucleotide sequence: TGTGCCAGCAGTCTACAGCCGATGGACTATGGCTACACCTTC. It codes for CASSLQPMDYGYTF. The full variable domain, in which reference TRBV5-6 and TRBJ1-2 provide the parts outside the CDR3, is DAGVTQSPTHLIKTRGQQVTLRCSPKSGHDTVSWYQQALGQGPQFIFQYYEEEERQRGNFPDRFSGHQFPNYSSELNVNALLLGDSALYLCASSLQPMDYGYTFGSGTRLTVV.

V usage is TRBV13 and J usage is TRBJ1-2; TRBD1 might be the D (5 bases). CDR3 length: 14 amino acids. Germline CDR1 and CDR2: PRHDT and FYEKMQ (reference sequence). Trimming pared 4 bases from V and 4 bases from J, leaving 13 bases between. The CDR3 region is CASSSGTEPYGYTF. In nucleotides, the CDR3 is TGTGCCAGCAGCTCAGGGACCGAGCCCTATGGCTACACCTTC.

The gene calls are TRBV2 and TRBJ1-1; tentative D call: TRBD1 (5 bases). The V and J ends lost 6 bases and 3 bases respectively, with 17 bases between them. Germline V gene lookup returns CDR1 SNHLY and CDR2 FYNNEI. The CDR3 totals 15 residues. The CDR3 loop is CASRETEGRYTEAFF. CDR3 nucleotides: TGTGCCAGCAGGGAGACAGAGGGAAGGTACACTGAAGCTTTCTTT.